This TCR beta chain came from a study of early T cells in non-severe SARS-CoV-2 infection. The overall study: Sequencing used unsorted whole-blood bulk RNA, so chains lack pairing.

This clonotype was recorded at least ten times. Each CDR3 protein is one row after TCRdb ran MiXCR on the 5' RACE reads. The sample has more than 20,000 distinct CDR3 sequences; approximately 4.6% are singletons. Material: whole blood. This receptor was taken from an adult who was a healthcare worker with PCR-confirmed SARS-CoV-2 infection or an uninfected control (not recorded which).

The CDR3 spells CASRADWGPLPQHF. The CDR3, as DNA: TGTGCCAGCAGGGCAGACTGGGGGCCTCTACCCCAGCATTTT. This chain connects TRBV12-3 or TRBV12-4 to TRBJ1-5; D might be TRBD1 (6 bases). The V end lost 6 bases, the J end lost 10 bases, and 19 bases lay between the germline ends. The CDR3 runs 14 residues.